These T cell receptor beta chains were read from a single sample in a study of blood T cell repertoires in COVID-19. Produced via immunoSEQ multiplex PCR; TCRdb's table is partial and in-frame only. This table has some 250,000 clones, 80% to 90% appearing once. The sample comprised peripheral blood. These receptors were taken from an elderly man with acute or convalescent COVID-19. CDR3s include the opening cysteine and the closing phenylalanine or tryptophan. A D gene is named only where the DNA matches it firmly. Size is omitted from some rows. Given values are once, few, many or a class for expanded clones.

>NA|TRBV10-1|NA|TRBJ1-6
CASREQGMMPSSYNSPLHF
TGCGCCAGTAGGGAACAGGGCATGATGCCGAGCTCCTATAATTCACCCCTCCACTTT
>NA|TRBV29-1|TRBD1|TRBJ1-2
CSVGDRVDGYTF
TGCAGCGTTGGGGACAGGGTCGATGGCTACACCTTC
>NA|TRBV15|NA|TRBJ2-2
CATSRERLNTGELFF
TGTGCCACCAGCAGAGAGCGCCTGAACACCGGGGAGCTGTTTTTT
>NA|TRBV3-1/TRBV3-2|NA|TRBJ2-5
CASSRGEAETQYF
TGTGCCAGCAGCCGTGGTGAAGCGGAGACCCAGTACTTC
>NA|TRBV11-2|TRBD2|TRBJ2-5
CASSQIAGTQETQYF
TGTGCCAGCAGCCAGATAGCGGGGACCCAAGAGACCCAGTACTTC
>NA|TRBV18|TRBD1|TRBJ1-1
CASSPTGTGTEAFF
TGTGCCAGCTCTCCTACCGGGACAGGGACTGAAGCTTTCTTT
>NA|TRBV18|TRBD1|TRBJ2-2
CASHGTGKNGELFF
TGTGCCAGCCATGGGACAGGGAAAAACGGGGAGCTGTTTTTT
>NA|TRBV28|TRBD2|TRBJ2-3
CASSQVGLAPRGDTQYF
TGTGCCAGCAGTCAAGTAGGACTAGCGCCACGGGGGGATACGCAGTATTTT
>NA|TRBV9|NA|TRBJ1-1
CASSVGRDTEAFF
TGTGCCAGCAGCGTAGGCCGGGACACTGAAGCTTTCTTT
>NA|TRBV24-1|TRBD1|TRBJ2-2
CATSEPAGGGTGELFF
TGTGCCACCAGTGAGCCAGCAGGGGGCGGAACCGGGGAGCTGTTTTTT
>NA|TRBV27|NA|TRBJ2-1
CASSPDSSSYNEQFF
TGTGCCAGCAGTCCCGACTCGAGCTCCTACAATGAGCAGTTCTTC
>NA|TRBV6-6|NA|TRBJ2-7
CASSYAGGGYEQYF
TGTGCCAGCAGTTACGCAGGGGGAGGCTACGAGCAGTACTTC
>NA|TRBV11-2|NA|TRBJ1-4
CASSLGAARGLGEKLFF
TGTGCCAGCAGCTTAGGGGCTGCGAGGGGACTAGGTGAAAAACTGTTTTTT
>NA|TRBV19|NA|TRBJ1-2
CASSIEVAGNGYTF
TGTGCCAGTAGTATAGAGGTGGCAGGGAATGGCTACACCTTC
>once|TRBV7-2|NA|TRBJ1-6
CASSLEGRGMTPLHF
TGTGCCAGCAGCTTAGAGGGCAGGGGAATGACACCCCTCCACTTT
>NA|TRBV5-5|NA|TRBJ1-1
CASSLAGRGTEAFF
TGTGCCAGCAGCTTGGCCGGAAGGGGGACTGAAGCTTTCTTT
>NA|TRBV28|TRBD1|TRBJ1-5
CASSLPGGYNQPQHF
TGTGCCAGCAGTTTGCCAGGGGGCTATAATCAGCCCCAGCATTTT
>NA|TRBV4-2|TRBD1|TRBJ2-1
CASSQDAGGTKQFF
TGTGCCAGCAGCCAAGACGCAGGGGGCACGAAGCAGTTCTTC
>NA|TRBV5-1|NA|TRBJ1-4
CASSLGTEPRGKLFF
TGCGCCAGCAGCTTGGGGACAGAGCCTCGAGGAAAACTGTTTTTT
>NA|TRBV5-1|TRBD2|TRBJ2-3
CASSVGASGGTFLHRDTQYF
TGCGCCAGCAGCGTCGGGGCTAGCGGGGGGACGTTTTTGCACAGGGATACGCAGTATTTT
>NA|TRBV18|TRBD1|TRBJ1-1
CASSDRGTEAFF
TGTGCCAGCTCGGACAGGGGGACTGAAGCTTTCTTT
>NA|TRBV9|NA|TRBJ2-2
CASSPRDTGELFF
TGTGCCAGCAGCCCGAGGGACACCGGGGAGCTGTTTTTT
>NA|TRBV20-1|TRBD2|TRBJ2-7
CSASSGEQYF
TGCAGTGCTTCTAGCGGGGAGCAGTACTTC
>few|TRBV5-1|TRBD2|TRBJ2-7
CASSWIAGAPYEQYF
TGCGCCAGCAGCTGGATAGCGGGGGCCCCCTACGAGCAGTACTTC
>once|TRBV5-4|TRBD2|TRBJ2-1
CASSTVGREDFNEQFF
TGTGCCAGCAGTACGGTAGGGCGGGAGGATTTCAATGAGCAGTTCTTC
>NA|TRBV29-1|TRBD1|TRBJ2-7
CSAVQGLSYEQYF
TGCAGCGCCGTACAGGGGTTATCCTACGAGCAGTACTTC
>NA|TRBV7-2|TRBD1|TRBJ2-1
CASSRDSSSYNEQFF
TGTGCCAGCAGCCGGGACAGCAGCTCCTACAATGAGCAGTTCTTC
>NA|TRBV5-6|TRBD1|TRBJ1-4
CASSLRQGANEKLFF
TGTGCCAGCAGCTTGCGACAGGGGGCTAATGAAAAACTGTTTTTT
>once|TRBV6-5|TRBD2|TRBJ2-7
CASSYSASGRAYEQYF
TGTGCCAGCAGTTACTCCGCCAGCGGGAGGGCCTACGAGCAGTACTTC
>NA|TRBV2|TRBD1|TRBJ1-1
CASSGTDAEAFF
TGTGCCAGCAGCGGGACAGATGCTGAAGCTTTCTTT
>NA|TRBV24-1|TRBD2|TRBJ2-1
CATSDFGTSGDYNEQFF
TGTGCCACCAGTGATTTCGGGACTAGCGGGGATTACAATGAGCAGTTCTTC
>NA|TRBV9|NA|TRBJ2-1
CASSETDNHNEQFF
TGTGCCAGCAGCGAGACCGACAACCACAATGAGCAGTTCTTC
>NA|TRBV4-1|TRBD2|TRBJ2-5
CASSQDAGDLRETQYF
TGCGCCAGCAGCCAAGATGCGGGAGACCTTCGGGAGACCCAGTACTTC
>NA|TRBV18|TRBD1|TRBJ1-5
CASSEGTGAGNQPQHF
TGTGCCAGCTCAGAGGGCACAGGGGCAGGGAATCAGCCCCAGCATTTT
>NA|TRBV5-1|NA|TRBJ2-2
CASSLEGATRAGELFF
TGCGCCAGCAGCTTGGAAGGGGCGACTAGGGCCGGGGAGCTGTTTTTT
>NA|TRBV19|NA|TRBJ2-2
CASSMAPGRRAGELFF
TGTGCCAGTAGTATGGCCCCGGGGAGACGGGCCGGGGAGCTGTTTTTT
>NA|TRBV5-5|TRBD1|TRBJ1-5
CASSRLQGAGQPQHF
TGTGCCAGCAGCAGACTACAGGGGGCCGGGCAGCCCCAGCATTTT
>NA|TRBV18|NA|TRBJ1-3
CASSPAVNSGNTIYF
TGTGCCAGCTCACCGGCTGTTAACTCTGGAAACACCATATATTTT
>once|TRBV12-3/TRBV12-4|NA|TRBJ2-7
CASSLGGGYEQYF
TGTGCCAGCAGTTTAGGGGGCGGCTACGAGCAGTACTTC
>few|TRBV9|NA|TRBJ2-5
CASSRLGGAKETQYF
TGTGCCAGCAGCAGATTAGGAGGGGCCAAGGAGACCCAGTACTTC
>NA|TRBV24-1|TRBD1|TRBJ2-3
CATSETGTGLVDTQYF
TGTGCCACCAGTGAAACAGGGACAGGCTTGGTGGATACGCAGTATTTT
>NA|TRBV30|NA|TRBJ1-4
CAWMPPGIANEKLFF
TGTGCCTGGATGCCCCCCGGGATTGCTAATGAAAAACTGTTTTTT
>NA|TRBV4-1|NA|TRBJ1-1
CASSHPVLPGRGTEAFF
TGCGCCAGCAGCCACCCTGTACTCCCAGGGAGGGGAACTGAAGCTTTCTTT
>many|TRBV29-1|TRBD2|TRBJ2-3
CSVEGSGSRIDTQYF
TGCAGCGTGGAGGGTAGCGGGAGCCGAATAGATACGCAGTATTTT
>NA|TRBV18|TRBD1|TRBJ2-1
CASSPTGATEQFF
TGTGCCAGCTCGCCGACAGGGGCGACCGAGCAGTTCTTC
>NA|TRBV28|TRBD2|TRBJ2-3
CASSPPRLAGGTDTQYF
TGTGCCAGCAGTCCCCCCCGGCTAGCGGGGGGAACAGATACGCAGTATTTT
>NA|TRBV7-3|NA|TRBJ2-2
CTSSLTPITGELFF
TGTACCAGCAGCTTAACCCCCATCACCGGGGAGCTGTTTTTT
>NA|TRBV6-1|TRBD1|TRBJ2-5
CASSDGTPGGETQYF
TGTGCCAGCAGTGATGGGACCCCAGGGGGAGAGACCCAGTACTTC
>once|TRBV5-1|TRBD1|TRBJ1-1
CASSLTDRVNTEAFF
TGCGCCAGCAGCCTTACCGACAGGGTGAACACTGAAGCTTTCTTT
>NA|TRBV5-1|TRBD2|TRBJ2-1
CASSWTSGLKYNEQFF
TGCGCCAGCAGCTGGACTAGCGGGCTCAAGTACAATGAGCAGTTCTTC
>NA|TRBV24-1|TRBD1|TRBJ2-1
CATSVGDRGKNEQFF
TGTGCCACCAGTGTCGGGGACAGGGGCAAAAATGAGCAGTTCTTC
>NA|TRBV11-2|TRBD1|TRBJ2-1
CASTQPDRGYNEQFF
TGTGCCAGCACTCAACCCGACAGGGGGTACAATGAGCAGTTCTTC
>NA|TRBV14|NA|TRBJ1-6
CASSLGGVNSPLHF
TGTGCCAGCAGCCTCGGGGGGGTGAATTCACCCCTCCACTTT
>NA|TRBV2|TRBD1|TRBJ2-2
CASRSYRGSTGELFF
TGTGCCAGCAGGTCCTACAGGGGTAGCACCGGGGAGCTGTTTTTT
>NA|TRBV21-1|NA|TRBJ2-5
CASSTGTWGDETQYF
TGTGCCAGCAGCACCGGGACCTGGGGGGACGAGACCCAGTACTTC
>NA|TRBV19|TRBD2|TRBJ2-1
CASSPAQTSGVYNEQFF
TGTGCCAGTAGTCCCGCCCAAACTAGCGGGGTTTACAATGAGCAGTTCTTC
>NA|TRBV2|NA|TRBJ2-5
CASREQGGGQETQYF
TGTGCCAGCAGGGAACAGGGTGGTGGGCAAGAGACCCAGTACTTC